This T cell receptor beta chain was recovered during a study of response to subunit inactivated influenza vaccine. For this clonotype: The antigen remains undetermined.

MiXCR, applied by TCRdb to the RT-PCR reads, yields one record per CDR3 protein. The table includes about half a million distinct CDR3 sequences, approximately 24% detected once. There are 14 residues in the CDR3. The germline CDR1 and CDR2 sequences are WSHSY and SAAADI. Trimming removed 10 bases from V and 2 bases from J, with 17 bases in between. Points from the study as a whole: The authors put forward the suggestion that each seasonal influenza vaccination may bring in only a limited number of new T cells.

The receptor's source is a man between 45 and 60 years old who received an inactivated influenza vaccine. The J gene is TRBJ2-5, the V gene TRBV10-2; either TRBD1 or TRBD2 may fit D (7 bases each). The source material was CD4+ T cells sorted from PBMCs, sampled 4 to 6 days after vaccination. The CDR3 nucleotides are TGCGCCACAAGGGAGGGGGCGTTTCAAGAGACCCAGTACTTC. The encoded protein is CATREGAFQETQYF.